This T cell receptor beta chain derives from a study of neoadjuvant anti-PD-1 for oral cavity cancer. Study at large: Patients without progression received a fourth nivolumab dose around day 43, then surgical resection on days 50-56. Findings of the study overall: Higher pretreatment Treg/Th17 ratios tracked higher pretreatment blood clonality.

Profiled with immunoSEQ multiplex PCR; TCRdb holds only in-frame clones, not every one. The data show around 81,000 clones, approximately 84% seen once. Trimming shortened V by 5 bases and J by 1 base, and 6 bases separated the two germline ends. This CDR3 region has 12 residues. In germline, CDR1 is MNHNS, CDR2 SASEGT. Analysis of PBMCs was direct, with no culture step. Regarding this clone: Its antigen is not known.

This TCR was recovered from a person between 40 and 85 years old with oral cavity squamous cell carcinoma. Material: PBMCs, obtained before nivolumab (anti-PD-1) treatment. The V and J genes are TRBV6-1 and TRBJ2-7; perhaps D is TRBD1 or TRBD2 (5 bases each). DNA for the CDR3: TGTGCCAGCAGTTGGGGGTCCTACGAGCAGTACTTC. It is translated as CASSWGSYEQYF.